This T cell receptor beta chain appears in the sequencing data of a study of blood T cell repertoires in COVID-19. J gave up 8 bases and V 1 base, and 14 bases lay outside the gene matches. CDR1 SGDLS and CDR2 YYNGEE come from the germline V gene. The CDR3 length is 17 residues. Assay: immunoSEQ multiplex PCR; the TCRdb copy retains only in-frame clones and omits some. Of 150,000 or so clones in the sample, about four fifths were seen once. The source is a man aged 55 to 69 with acute or convalescent COVID-19. The genes are TRBV9 and TRBJ2-1; 8 nucleotides match TRBD2. The sample comprised peripheral blood. CDR3 bases: TGTGCCAGCAGCGTATCATCAAGGTGGAGCGGGGGAGATGAGCAGTTCTTC. It is translated as CASSVSSRWSGGDEQFF.